The 20 T cell receptor beta chains presented below share a single source sample, sequenced in a study of molecular identifiers for immune sequencing clone quantification. TCRdb re-analysed the PCR reads in MiXCR, keeping a single row per CDR3 protein. There are roughly 93,000 distinct CDR3 sequences in the sample; around a quarter occur only once, and about 0.73% lies in the top ten. The sample consisted of naive CD8+ T cells from blood, with Jurkat cell RNA spiked in. Subset here: FACS-sorted CD8+CD4-CCR7+CD45RA+ naive T cells. Receptors were obtained from a human donor in good health. Some libraries in this study had Jurkat cell RNA spiked in.

This clonotype occurred many times. The gene calls are TRBV5-1 and TRBJ1-6; D unclear. The CDR3 loop spans 13 amino acids. Germline V lookup: CDR1 SGHRS, CDR2 YFSETQ. V gave up 0 bases and J gave up 7 bases, with 5 bases separating them. The CDR3 sequence is CASSLGGNSPLHF. DNA for the CDR3: TGCGCCAGCAGCTTGGGCGGAAATTCACCCCTCCACTTT.

This clonotype was found a few times. The chain links TRBV12-3 or TRBV12-4 to TRBJ1-1; 7 bases line up with TRBD1. V lost 0 bases to trimming and J lost 11 bases; unmatched junction nucleotides: 9. This CDR3 is 14 amino acids long. The chain's CDR3 is CASSLAQTGTEAFF. Here the CDR3 DNA reads TGTGCCAGCAGTTTAGCTCAGACCGGGACAGAGGCTTTCTTT.

Points on this clonotype: The final CDR3 position lacks the conserved phenylalanine or tryptophan, pointing to a likely read error. This chain links TRBV6-6 with TRBJ2-7, with unresolved D. The CDR3 is 15 residues long. The V gene lost 0 bases and the J gene lost 0 bases, with 9 bases spanning the gap. CDR1 is MNHNY, CDR2 SVGAGI, per germline (reference sequence). CDR3 sequence reads: CASSYSVTTSYEQYL. CDR3 coding DNA: TGTGCCAGCAGTTACTCGGTGACCACCTCCTACGAGCAGTACTTA.

This clonotype was counted a few times. This CDR3 is CASCESSYEQYF. CDR3 sequence (DNA): TGTGCCAGCTGCGAGAGCTCCTACGAGCAGTACTTC. The chain carries TRBV28 and TRBJ2-7; D is unresolved. This CDR3 has 12 residues. The germline V gene encodes CDR1 MDHEN and CDR2 SYDVKM. Trimming took 8 bases from V and 0 from J, leaving 8 bases between them.

This clonotype occurred a few times. The chain links TRBV6-2 or TRBV6-3 to TRBJ1-6, with TRBD1 matching 9 bases. The CDR3 loop spans 15 amino acids. V lost 7 bases and J lost 7; bases outside the gene matches: 8. Per germline, CDR1 MNHEY and CDR2 SVGEGT. The CDR3 nucleotides read TGTGCCAGCACCGGCTCCGGGACAGGGAATTCACCCCTCCACTTT. It yields the protein CASTGSGTGNSPLHF.

About this clonotype: Being one base from a much bigger clone, this may be a read error. The chain carries TRBV6-5 and TRBJ1-1; no reliable D call. The CDR3 runs 14 residues. Germline V lookup: CDR1 MNHEY, CDR2 SVGAGI. Here the CDR3 reads CASRYSRENTEAFF. As DNA, the CDR3 is TGTGCCAGCAGATACTCCCGGGAGAACACTGAAGCTTTCTTT.

This clonotype was counted many times. The chain recombines TRBV27 with TRBJ2-3, with D maybe TRBD1 (6 bases). Trimming took 6 bases from V and 3 from J, leaving 19 bases between them. CDR3 length: 16 amino acids. Germline lookup yields CDR1 MNHEY and CDR2 SMNVEV (reference sequence). The CDR3 is CASSRYRASLTDTQYF. For the CDR3, the DNA is TGTGCCAGCAGCCGCTACAGGGCTTCTCTGACAGATACGCAGTATTTT.

This clonotype showed up just a few times. The chain couples TRBV27 to TRBJ1-6, with D possibly TRBD1 on 5 matching bases. Trimming cost V 8 bases and J 14 bases, with 13 bases left between them. Germline V lookup: CDR1 MNHEY, CDR2 SMNVEV (reference sequence). The CDR3 is 11 amino acids. Here the CDR3 DNA reads TGTGCCAGCCGGGACCATATGGCCCTCCACTTT. Translation: CASRDHMALHF.

This clonotype was recorded many times. The rearrangement links TRBV29-1 to TRBJ1-1; no clear D. V was trimmed by 1 base and J by 4 bases, leaving 4 bases between them. This CDR3 contains 11 residues. CDR1 and CDR2 from the germline V gene are SQVTM and ANQGSEA. The DNA of the CDR3 is TGCAGCGTTGAAGGAGGCACTGAAGCTTTCTTT. Its protein product is CSVEGGTEAFF.

The sample holds many counts of this clonotype. The V call is TRBV20-1, the J call TRBJ2-7; 9 positions agree with TRBD2. The CDR3 has 14 residues. J lost 0 bases, V lost 2 bases, and 2 bases had no gene match. From germline, CDR1 is DFQATT and CDR2 SNEGSKA (reference sequence). The CDR3 here is CSARPSGVSYEQYF. In DNA, the CDR3 is TGCAGTGCTAGACCTAGCGGGGTCTCCTACGAGCAGTACTTC.

As concerns this clonotype: Since a much larger clone is just one base distant, this may be a read error. This chain joins TRBV6-2 or TRBV6-3 and TRBJ2-7, with D possibly TRBD2 on 5 matching bases. The CDR3 spans 11 residues. Germline V CDR1 and CDR2: MNHEY, SVGEGT. CDR3 DNA: TGTGCCAGCAGTTCCTCCTGGGAGCAGAACTTC. Translated, it gives CASSSSWEQNF.

In this sample, this clonotype turned up many times. CDR3 sequence: CASRNNRAQEAFF. The CDR3 bases are TGTGCCAGCAGAAACAACAGGGCCCAGGAAGCTTTCTTT. The chain employs TRBV6-4 and TRBJ1-1; weak D call: TRBD1 (6 bases). The CDR3 is 13 residues long. V gave up 6 bases and J gave up 8 bases, with 16 bases separating them. CDR1 and CDR2 from the germline V gene are MRHNA and SNTAGT.

This clonotype was detected many times. This chain uses TRBV20-1 with TRBJ2-3; D unclear. Germline V lookup: CDR1 DFQATT, CDR2 SNEGSKA (reference sequence). This CDR3 has 16 residues. V lost 0 bases, J lost 2 bases, and 15 bases lay in between. CDR3 coding DNA: TGCAGTGCTAGAGATCTTGTGACAAGACTCACAGATACGCAGTATTTT. It encodes CSARDLVTRLTDTQYF.

This rearrangement joins TRBV7-9 to TRBJ2-2; D unresolved. V was shortened by 5 bases and J by 3 bases, with 13 bases between the two germline ends. The CDR3 is 15 amino acids. From germline, CDR1 is SEHNR and CDR2 FQNEAQ (reference sequence). CDR3 DNA: TGTGCCAGCAGCAAACCGGCGGAGTACACCGGGGAGCTGTTTTTT. Translated, it gives CASSKPAEYTGELFF.

Regarding this clonotype: This may be a read error: a much more frequent sequence differs by one nucleotide. The chain couples TRBV9 to TRBJ2-3; 10 bases fit TRBD2. The CDR3 has 16 amino acids. Germline-derived CDR1 and CDR2 are SGDLS and YYNGEE. Here the CDR3 reads CASSVGTSDDTDTRYF. The CDR3 bases are TGTGCCAGCAGCGTCGGGACTAGCGACGACACAGATACGCGGTATTTT.

In regard to this clonotype: Germline is not matched at one junction end, which may reflect a read error. This chain uses TRBV6-2 or TRBV6-3 with TRBJ2-7; D is possibly TRBD1 (5 bases). Germline CDR1 and CDR2: MNHEY and SVGEGT. This CDR3 has 15 amino acids. The CDR3 sequence is CASSYSDMELYEQCF. The DNA of the CDR3 is TGTGCCAGCAGTTACTCGGACATGGAGCTCTACGAGCAGTGCTTC.

V usage is TRBV14 and J usage is TRBJ2-1; D perhaps matches TRBD2 (7 bases). The V end lost 2 bases, the J end lost 9 bases, and 20 bases lay between the germline ends. The CDR3 is made up of 16 amino acids. Germline V gives CDR1 SGHDN, CDR2 FVKESK. The CDR3 reads CASSQLVTGGRGEQFF. The CDR3, as DNA: TGTGCCAGCAGCCAATTGGTAACGGGGGGCCGTGGTGAGCAGTTCTTC.

This clonotype has more than one count but fewer than ten. This chain connects TRBV19 to TRBJ1-5; no clear D. CDR3 length: 14 amino acids. Trimming took 3 bases from V and 6 from J, leaving 12 bases between them. Germline CDR1 reads LNHDA; CDR2 reads SQIVND (reference sequence). CDR3 nucleotides: TGTGCCAGTAGTATTTACTCAACGGGTCAGCCCCAGCATTTT. Its translation is CASSIYSTGQPQHF.

The chain joins TRBV12-3 or TRBV12-4 to TRBJ1-5; no clear D. The CDR3 extends over 14 amino acids. Between the trimmed V and J ends, which lost 5 bases and 0 bases, there was a span of 8 bases. In nucleotides, the CDR3 is TGTGCCAGCAGTCTAAGACGTAGCAATCAGCCCCAGCATTTT. Encoded protein: CASSLRRSNQPQHF.

In this sample, this clonotype turned up a few times. The chain employs TRBV19 and TRBJ2-6; 7 nucleotides align to TRBD1. Per germline, CDR1 LNHDA and CDR2 SQIVND (reference sequence). The CDR3 runs to 18 residues. V gave up 0 bases and J gave up 0 bases; unmatched junction bases: 5. The CDR3 region has the DNA TGTGCCAGTAGTATAGATTGGGACAGCCCCTCTGGGGCCAACGTCCTGACTTTC. Translating it yields CASSIDWDSPSGANVLTF.